This T cell receptor beta chain was identified in a study of T cell responses to AZD1222 COVID-19 vaccine. Study background: The study pooled second doses at about 4 or about 12 weeks. General observations from the study: White British ancestry dominated among donors, who included more females, and clonal diversity was possibly underestimated. As reported, nearly half of all spike-specific TCRs target variant regions that are unmutated.

Data came from immunoSEQ multiplex PCR; TCRdb stores just in-frame clones and leaves some out. The table includes about 140,000 clones, 88% detected once. CDR3 length equals 13 residues. Looked up from germline, CDR1 is SQVTM and CDR2 is ANQGSEA. With 2 bases removed from V and 7 bases from J, the gap between germline ends came to 14 bases. Worth noting for this clone: The antigen is undetermined.

This rearrangement joins TRBV29-1 to TRBJ1-1; D remains unclear. Sequenced here: peripheral blood, sampled on day 0 of AZD1222 vaccination. The source is an adult in good health. This CDR3 is CSVERGGKNEAFF. CDR3 in DNA: TGCAGCGTTGAACGTGGCGGAAAGAATGAAGCTTTCTTT.